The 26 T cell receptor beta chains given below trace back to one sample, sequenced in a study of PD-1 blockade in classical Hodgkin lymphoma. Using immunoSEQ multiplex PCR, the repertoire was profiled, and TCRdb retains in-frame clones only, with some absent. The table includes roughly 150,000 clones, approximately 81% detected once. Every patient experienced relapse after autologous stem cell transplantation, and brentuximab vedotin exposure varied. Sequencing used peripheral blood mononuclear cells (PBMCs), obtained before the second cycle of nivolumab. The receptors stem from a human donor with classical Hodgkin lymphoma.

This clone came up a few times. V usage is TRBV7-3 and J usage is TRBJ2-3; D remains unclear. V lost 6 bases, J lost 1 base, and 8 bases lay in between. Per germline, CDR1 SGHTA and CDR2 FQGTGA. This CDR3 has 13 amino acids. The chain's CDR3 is CASREVGTDTQYF. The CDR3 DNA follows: TGTGCCAGCAGGGAAGTAGGCACAGATACGCAGTATTTT.

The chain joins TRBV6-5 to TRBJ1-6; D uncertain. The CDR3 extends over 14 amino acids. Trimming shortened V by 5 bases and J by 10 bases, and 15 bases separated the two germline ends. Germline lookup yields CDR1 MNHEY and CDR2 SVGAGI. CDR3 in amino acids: CASSQRRVWSPLHF. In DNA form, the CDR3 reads TGTGCCAGCAGTCAACGGAGGGTTTGGTCACCCCTCCACTTT.

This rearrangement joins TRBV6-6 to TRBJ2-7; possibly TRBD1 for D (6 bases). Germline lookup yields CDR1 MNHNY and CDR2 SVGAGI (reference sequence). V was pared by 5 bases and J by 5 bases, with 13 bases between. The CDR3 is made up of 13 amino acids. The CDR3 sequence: CASSLRGYHEQYF. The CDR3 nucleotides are TGTGCCAGCAGTCTCAGGGGTTACCACGAGCAGTACTTC.

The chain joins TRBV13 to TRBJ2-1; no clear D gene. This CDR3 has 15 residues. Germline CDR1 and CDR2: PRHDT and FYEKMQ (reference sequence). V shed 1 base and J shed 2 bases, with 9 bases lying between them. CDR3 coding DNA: TGTGCCAGCAGCTTAGAAAGTGTTCCCTACAATGAGCAGTTCTTC. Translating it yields CASSLESVPYNEQFF.

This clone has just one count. The CDR3 here is CATREPRATDTQYF. As DNA, the CDR3 is TGTGCCACCAGAGAACCCAGGGCCACAGATACGCAGTATTTT. The J gene is TRBJ2-3, the V gene TRBV15; a weak D match, TRBD1 (5 bases). The CDR3 is 14 residues long. Germline V CDR1 and CDR2: LNHNV, YYDKDF (reference sequence). Trimming took off 6 bases at V and 2 bases at J, with 12 bases between the two ends.

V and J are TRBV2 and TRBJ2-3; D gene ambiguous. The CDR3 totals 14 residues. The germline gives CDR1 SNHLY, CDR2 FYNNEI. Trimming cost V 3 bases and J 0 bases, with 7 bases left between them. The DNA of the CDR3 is TGTGCCAGCAGTGACATAGGGAGCACAGATACGCAGTATTTT. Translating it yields CASSDIGSTDTQYF. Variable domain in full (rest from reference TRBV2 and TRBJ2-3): EPEVTQTPSHQVTQMGQEVILRCVPISNHLYFYWYRQILGQKVEFLVSFYNNEISEKSEIFDDQFSVERPDGSNFTLKIRSTKLEDSAMYFCASSDIGSTDTQYFGPGTRLTVL.

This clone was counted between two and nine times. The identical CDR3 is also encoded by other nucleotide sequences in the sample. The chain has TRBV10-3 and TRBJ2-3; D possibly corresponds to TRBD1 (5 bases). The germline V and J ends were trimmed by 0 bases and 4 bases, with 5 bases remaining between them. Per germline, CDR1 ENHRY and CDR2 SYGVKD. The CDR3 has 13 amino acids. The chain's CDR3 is CAISESRADTQYF. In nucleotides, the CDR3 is TGTGCCATCAGTGAGTCCAGGGCAGATACGCAGTATTTT.

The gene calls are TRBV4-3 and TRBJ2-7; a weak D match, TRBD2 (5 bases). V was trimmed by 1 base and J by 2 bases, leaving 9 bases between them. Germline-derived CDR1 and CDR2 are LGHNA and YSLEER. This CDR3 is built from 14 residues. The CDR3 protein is CASSQGAGTYEQYF. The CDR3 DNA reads TGCGCCAGCAGCCAAGGTGCGGGTACCTACGAGCAGTACTTC.

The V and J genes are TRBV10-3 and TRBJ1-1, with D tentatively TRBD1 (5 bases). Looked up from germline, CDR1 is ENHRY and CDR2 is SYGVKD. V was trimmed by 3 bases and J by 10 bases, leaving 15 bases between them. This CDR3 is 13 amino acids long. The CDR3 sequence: CAISEGVGRVAFF. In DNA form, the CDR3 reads TGTGCCATCAGTGAAGGAGTGGGCAGGGTAGCTTTCTTT.

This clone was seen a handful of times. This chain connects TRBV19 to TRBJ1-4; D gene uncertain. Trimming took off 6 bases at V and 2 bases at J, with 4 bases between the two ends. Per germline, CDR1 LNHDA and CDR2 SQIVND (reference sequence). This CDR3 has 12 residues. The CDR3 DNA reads TGTGCCAGTAGCTTCACTAATGAAAAACTGTTTTTT. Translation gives CASSFTNEKLFF. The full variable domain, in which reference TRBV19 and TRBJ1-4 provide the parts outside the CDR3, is DGGITQSPKYLFRKEGQNVTLSCEQNLNHDAMYWYRQDPGQGLRLIYYSQIVNDFQKGDIAEGYSVSREKKESFPLTVTSAQKNPTAFYLCASSFTNEKLFFGSGTQLSVL.

CDR3 residues: CASTLRGRVGQPQHF. CDR3 DNA sequence: TGTGCCAGCACTTTACGGGGGCGAGTAGGTCAGCCCCAGCATTTT. The chain links TRBV6-6 to TRBJ1-5; tentatively, D is TRBD1 (6 bases). V was clipped by 7 bases and J by 6 bases, with 19 bases between them. The CDR3 runs 15 residues. CDR1 is MNHNY, CDR2 SVGAGI, per germline (reference sequence).

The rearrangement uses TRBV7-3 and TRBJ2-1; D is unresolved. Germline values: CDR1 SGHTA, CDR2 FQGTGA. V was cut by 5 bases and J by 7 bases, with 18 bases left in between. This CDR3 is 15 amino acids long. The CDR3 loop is CASSASPTVRNEQFF. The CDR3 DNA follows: TGTGCCAGCAGCGCATCCCCCACAGTTCGTAATGAGCAGTTCTTC.

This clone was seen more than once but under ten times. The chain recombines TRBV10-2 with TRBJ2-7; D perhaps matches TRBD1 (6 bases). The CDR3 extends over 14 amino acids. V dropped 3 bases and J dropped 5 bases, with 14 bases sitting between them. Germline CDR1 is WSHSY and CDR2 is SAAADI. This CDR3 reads CASSERGYSDEQYF. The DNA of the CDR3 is TGCGCCAGCAGTGAAAGGGGGTATAGCGACGAGCAGTACTTC.

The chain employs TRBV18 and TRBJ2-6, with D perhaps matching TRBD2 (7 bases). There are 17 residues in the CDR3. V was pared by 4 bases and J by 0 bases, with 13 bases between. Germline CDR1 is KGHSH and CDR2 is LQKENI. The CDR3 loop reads CASSRGGTSSGANVLTF. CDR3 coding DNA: TGTGCCAGCTCACGCGGGGGCACCAGCTCTGGGGCCAACGTCCTGACTTTC.

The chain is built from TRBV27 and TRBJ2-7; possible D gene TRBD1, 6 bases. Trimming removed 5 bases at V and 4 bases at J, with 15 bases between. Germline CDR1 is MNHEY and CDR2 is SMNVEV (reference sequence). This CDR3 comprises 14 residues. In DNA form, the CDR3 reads TGTGCCAGCAGTCCCGTGGGCAGGGGTTACGAGCAGTACTTC. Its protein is CASSPVGRGYEQYF.

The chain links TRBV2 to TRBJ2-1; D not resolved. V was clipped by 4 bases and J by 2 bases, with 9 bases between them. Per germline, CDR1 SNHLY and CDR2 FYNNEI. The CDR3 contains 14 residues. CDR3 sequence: CASSVLGPYNEQFF. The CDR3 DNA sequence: TGTGCCAGCAGTGTTTTAGGTCCCTACAATGAGCAGTTCTTC.

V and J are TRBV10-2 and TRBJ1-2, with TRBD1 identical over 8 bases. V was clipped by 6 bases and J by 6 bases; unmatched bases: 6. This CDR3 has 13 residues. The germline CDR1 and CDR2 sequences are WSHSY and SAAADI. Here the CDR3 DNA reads TGCGCCAGCAGAATAGGACAGGGAAATGGCTACACCTTC. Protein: CASRIGQGNGYTF.

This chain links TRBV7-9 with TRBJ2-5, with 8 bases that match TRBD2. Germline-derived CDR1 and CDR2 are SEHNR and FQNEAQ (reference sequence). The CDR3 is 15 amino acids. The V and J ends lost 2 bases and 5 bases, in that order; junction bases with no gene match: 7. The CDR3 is CASSLPSGLLETQYF. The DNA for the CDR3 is TGTGCCAGCAGCTTACCTAGCGGGCTATTGGAGACCCAGTACTTC.

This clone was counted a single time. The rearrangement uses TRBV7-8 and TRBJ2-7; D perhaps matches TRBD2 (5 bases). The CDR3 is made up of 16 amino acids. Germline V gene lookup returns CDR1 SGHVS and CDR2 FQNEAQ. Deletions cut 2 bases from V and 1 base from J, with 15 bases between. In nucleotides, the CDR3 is TGTGCCAGCAGCTTATCCGGTCCGGGGATGTCCTACGAGCAGTACTTC. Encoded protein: CASSLSGPGMSYEQYF.

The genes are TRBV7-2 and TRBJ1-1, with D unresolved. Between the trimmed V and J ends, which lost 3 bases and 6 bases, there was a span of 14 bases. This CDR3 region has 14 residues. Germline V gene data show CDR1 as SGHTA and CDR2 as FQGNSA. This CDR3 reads CASSFFSGVAEAFF. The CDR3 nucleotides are TGTGCCAGCAGCTTTTTCAGCGGTGTCGCTGAAGCTTTCTTT.

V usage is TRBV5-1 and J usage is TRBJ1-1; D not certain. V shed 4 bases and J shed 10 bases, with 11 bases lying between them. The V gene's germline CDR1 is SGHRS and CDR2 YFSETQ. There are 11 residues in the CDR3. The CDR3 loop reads CASSQERRAFF. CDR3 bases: TGCGCCAGCAGCCAGGAGAGGAGAGCTTTCTTT.

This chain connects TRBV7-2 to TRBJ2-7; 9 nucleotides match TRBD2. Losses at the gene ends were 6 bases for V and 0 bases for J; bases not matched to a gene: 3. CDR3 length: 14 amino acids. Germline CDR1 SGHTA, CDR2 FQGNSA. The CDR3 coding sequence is TGTGCCAGCAGGTATAGCGGGAGCTCCTACGAGCAGTACTTC. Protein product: CASRYSGSSYEQYF.

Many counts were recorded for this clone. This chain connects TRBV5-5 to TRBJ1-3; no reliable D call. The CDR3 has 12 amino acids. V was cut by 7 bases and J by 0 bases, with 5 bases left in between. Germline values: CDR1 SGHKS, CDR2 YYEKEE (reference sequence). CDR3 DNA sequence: TGTGCCAGCTCCATCTCTGGAAACACCATATATTTT. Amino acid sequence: CASSISGNTIYF.

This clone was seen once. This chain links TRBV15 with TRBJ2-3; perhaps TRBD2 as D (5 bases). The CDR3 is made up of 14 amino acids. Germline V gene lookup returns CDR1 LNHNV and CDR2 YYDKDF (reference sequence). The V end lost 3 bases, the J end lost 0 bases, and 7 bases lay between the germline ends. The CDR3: CATSRGASTDTQYF. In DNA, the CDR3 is TGTGCCACCAGCAGGGGAGCAAGCACAGATACGCAGTATTTT.

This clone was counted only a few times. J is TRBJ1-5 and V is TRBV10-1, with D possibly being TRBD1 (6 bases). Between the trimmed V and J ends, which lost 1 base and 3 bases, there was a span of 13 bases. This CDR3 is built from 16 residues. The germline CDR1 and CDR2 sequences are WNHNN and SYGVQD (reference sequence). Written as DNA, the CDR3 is TGCGCCAGCAGTGAGTTGGGAGGGGGGATCAATCAGCCCCAGCATTTT. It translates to CASSELGGGINQPQHF.

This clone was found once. The CDR3 DNA reads TGTGCCAGCAGCGAGAGCGGGAGAGGAGAGACCCAGTACTTC. Translating it yields CASSESGRGETQYF. The chain joins TRBV9 to TRBJ2-5; 8 nucleotides line up with TRBD2. V lost 3 bases and J lost 4; bases outside the gene matches: 5. CDR3 length: 14 amino acids. In germline, CDR1 is SGDLS, CDR2 YYNGEE.